The source of this T cell receptor beta chain is a study of response to subunit inactivated influenza vaccine. CDR3 size: 15 residues. V lost 4 bases and J 6 bases, leaving 15 bases between the germline ends. The germline CDR1 and CDR2 sequences are LGHNA and YSLEER. TCRdb used MiXCR to reprocess the RT-PCR reads, holding one entry per CDR3 protein. The data contain hundreds of thousands of distinct CDR3 sequences, roughly 18% of them singletons. The genes are TRBV4-3 and TRBJ2-2; D may be TRBD1 or TRBD2 (6 bases each). The specimen comprised PBMCs from blood, sampled more than 4 days after vaccination. The receptor was derived from a man aged 50 to 59 who received an inactivated influenza vaccine. The CDR3 DNA reads as TGCGCCAGCAGCCTGGTTTGGGGGGCGCCCGGGGAGCTGTTTTTT. Protein product: CASSLVWGAPGELFF.